This TCR beta chain was retrieved from a study of CXCR3-negative and CXCR3-positive naive CD8 T cells. The TRB libraries of cDNA were built by UMI-labeled 5' RACE. After re-calling the 5' RACE reads, TCRdb lists one entry per CDR3 protein, DNA absent. This table holds 8,200 or so distinct CDR3 sequences. Points from the study as a whole: CXCR3-positive naive cells had TRB CDR3s that were more hydrophobic than CXCR3-negative naive cells had.

Cells that were CD45RO-CCR7+CD27+CD95- constituted naive CD8+ T cells. A word on this clonotype: The antigen remains undetermined.

Germline V gene sequence: CDR1 SQVTM, CDR2 ANQGSEA. The CDR3 spans 14 residues. The sample consisted of naive CXCR3+ CD8+ T cells from blood. The subset denotes: CD45RO-CCR7+CD27+CD95- naive CD8+ T cells expressing CXCR3 (TNR3+). The sequence came from a human donor in good health. Some clones in this sample may be carry-over from other donors' samples. This sequence joins TRBV29-1 and TRBJ2-3; TCRdb picks TRBD2, but there is no DNA to check that call. This CDR3 is CSVRLTSGPYTQYF.